This TCR beta chain was captured by sequencing in a study of T cell repertoires in cytomegalovirus infection. Whole-study context: Through public TCR beta signatures, both CMV infection and matching HLA type were indicated.

Study conclusions and caveats: Clonotype analysis showed dominance of the ex vivo response by HLA-C-restricted CMV-specific TCR beta clonotypes. Totalled public TCR beta family frequency picked out people who carried CMV plus the relevant HLA.

TCRdb re-called the reads through MiXCR, storing one row per CDR3 protein. This sample has around 740,000 distinct CDR3 sequences, with less than 40% found just once. Regarding this clonotype: Its target is not known.

Sequencing was performed on PBMCs. The sequence came from a human donor in good health (CMV status not recorded). Some clones in this sample may be carry-over from other donors' samples.

The CDR3 sequence: CASSFGARAGNQPQHF. CDR3 DNA: TGTGCCAGCAGTTTTGGGGCCAGGGCGGGCAATCAGCCCCAGCATTTT. The chain employs TRBV12-3 or TRBV12-4 and TRBJ1-5; D might be TRBD1 (5 bases). CDR3 length equals 16 residues. V was trimmed by 3 bases and J by 2 bases, leaving 14 bases between them.